This section outlines one TCR beta chain sequence together with its context. This sample was included in a study of blood T cell repertoires in COVID-19. The overall study: Both acute and convalescent COVID-19 samples were obtained from the United States, Italy and Spain. T cells, B-cell-depleted T cells, or PBMCs supplied cDNA or gDNA.

Germline CDR1 SNHLY, CDR2 FYNNEI. V shed 7 bases and J 0 bases; nucleotides not matched to a gene: 5. The CDR3 contains 14 residues. Assay: immunoSEQ multiplex PCR; the TCRdb copy retains only in-frame clones and omits some. Of fewer than 250,000 clones in the sample, around 90% were seen once. The TCR sequence derives from a man aged 25-45 years with COVID-19, enrolled during active disease. The sample was peripheral blood. The V call is TRBV2, the J call TRBJ1-1; 7 bases align to TRBD1. The CDR3 sequence is CASNGGQMNTEAFF. The CDR3 DNA reads as TGTGCCAGCAACGGGGGACAGATGAACACTGAAGCTTTCTTT.